This T cell receptor beta chain stems from a study of blood T cells in healthy people across ages. Findings and caveats of the study: Both higher diversity and more naive CD4+ cells marked long-lived donors when set against aged donors.

A sample-barcoded 5' primer and a J-beta primer mix were used in a second PCR of about 6 to 11 cycles. Researchers report that each sample yielded at least 3 million CDR3-containing paired-end reads. TCRdb re-called the 5' RACE reads with MiXCR, one entry per CDR3 protein. The sample holds over 950,000 distinct CDR3 sequences, less than 45% seen once. Notes on this clonotype: What it binds is not known.

Losses at the gene ends were 5 bases for V and 2 bases for J; bases not matched to a gene: 8. CDR3 length: 15 residues. Sequencing was done on a sample of blood. The chain carries TRBV12-3 or TRBV12-4 and TRBJ2-7; TRBD1 aligns across 8 bases. The source is a man aged 18-30 years in good health. The CDR3 coding sequence is TGTGCCAGCAGTGAGGGGACAGGCCGTACCTACGAGCAGTACTTC. Translated, it gives CASSEGTGRTYEQYF.